The rows below give T cell receptor beta chains drawn from one sample of a study of control samples from healthy donors and cancer patients. Clones were read by immunoSEQ multiplex PCR, and TCRdb kept only the in-frame ones, dropping some. This table holds 130,000 or so clones, roughly 89% found once. The source material was PBMCs. These receptors all come from a man aged 50 or older with head and neck cancer. Each CDR3 is given with its conserved first and last residue. A D gene is named only where the DNA matches it firmly. Expanded clones are given a class, and other clones once, few, many or no size at all.

cdr3_nt cdr3_aa j_call d_call v_call clone_size
TGTGCCAGCAGGCTCACCGGGACTGCCGAGCAGTACTTC CASRLTGTAEQYF TRBJ2-7 . TRBV7-2 .
TGTGCCAGCAGCACTTGGTTAAATTCACCCCTCCACTTT CASSTWLNSPLHF TRBJ1-6 . TRBV7-9 .
TGTGCCAGCATGAGGGCAGGGAGCAATCAGCCCCAGCATTTT CASMRAGSNQPQHF TRBJ1-5 . TRBV2 once
TGTGCCAGCAGCGCCCACACAGATACGCAGTATTTT CASSAHTDTQYF TRBJ2-3 . TRBV9 .
TGTGCCAGCAGGGAGGGGAGGGCCTCCTACAATGAGCAGTTCTTC CASREGRASYNEQFF TRBJ2-1 TRBD2 TRBV6-5 .
TGTGCCAGCAAATACAGGTTTCGCGAAAAACTGTTTTTT CASKYRFREKLFF TRBJ1-4 . TRBV5-6 .
TGTGCCAGCTCACCAGGGCAGGGGTCCACAGATACGCAGTATTTT CASSPGQGSTDTQYF TRBJ2-3 . TRBV18 .
TGTGCCAGCAGTCCTTATGAGCAGTTCTTC CASSPYEQFF TRBJ2-1 . TRBV12-3/TRBV12-4 .
TGCGCCAGCAGCCCCCCCACAGACGAGCAGTACTTC CASSPPTDEQYF TRBJ2-7 . TRBV5-1 .
TGTGCCAGCACCGAGGGACTGGGAAATTCACCCCTCCACTTT CASTEGLGNSPLHF TRBJ1-6 . TRBV6-6 .
TGTGCCAGCAGTCCTACCCCTGGATATCGATTCGAGCAGTACTTC CASSPTPGYRFEQYF TRBJ2-7 . TRBV27 .
TGTGCCAGCAGTTTCCGGGACGGCAAGAACGAGCAGTACTTC CASSFRDGKNEQYF TRBJ2-7 . TRBV6-6 .
TGCGCCAGCAGCCCTAGGACTGGACAAGAGACCCAGTACTTC CASSPRTGQETQYF TRBJ2-5 . TRBV5-1 .
TGTGCCAGCAGCGTAGGAAGCAGCTCCTCTGGAAACACCATATATTTT CASSVGSSSSGNTIYF TRBJ1-3 . TRBV9 .
TGTGCCAGCAGCGAGGTCCCTATTGGGCGACTAGCGGGAGAAGAGACCCAGTACTTC CASSEVPIGRLAGEETQYF TRBJ2-5 TRBD2 TRBV3-1/TRBV3-2 few
TGTGCCAGCAGCGTGGGGGGACAGGGAATGGTGGAGACCCAGTACTTC CASSVGGQGMVETQYF TRBJ2-5 TRBD1 TRBV5-4 .
TGTGCCAGCAGCTCCTCGCCCAACGAGCAGTACTTC CASSSSPNEQYF TRBJ2-7 . TRBV5-6 .
TGTGCCAGCAGCCGGAAAAGGACTAGCGGGAGCTACAATGAGCAGTTCTTC CASSRKRTSGSYNEQFF TRBJ2-1 TRBD2 TRBV11-2 .
TGCGCCAGCAGTGAGTTTCGTGAGGGTTTCACTGAAGCTTTCTTT CASSEFREGFTEAFF TRBJ1-1 . TRBV10-1 .
TGTGCCTGGAGTACTAGCGGGGGCCTCACCAGCTCCTACGAGCAGTACTTC CAWSTSGGLTSSYEQYF TRBJ2-7 TRBD2 TRBV30 .
TGTGCCTGGAGTTCTAGCGGGGGGCGGGGAGAGACCCAGTACTTC CAWSSSGGRGETQYF TRBJ2-5 TRBD2 TRBV30 .
TGTGCCAGCTCACCCTATCAAGGGGCTAACGTCGGGGAGCTGTTTTTT CASSPYQGANVGELFF TRBJ2-2 . TRBV18 .
TGCGCCAGCAGCCCGAGCGGGAGTGAGACCCAGTACTTC CASSPSGSETQYF TRBJ2-5 TRBD2 TRBV4-1 .
TGTGCCAGCAACCGTGCCGCAAAACTGTTTTTT CASNRAAKLFF TRBJ1-4 . TRBV12-3/TRBV12-4 .
TGTGCCAGCAGCTGGGAGGGGGAGTCCTACAATGAGCAGTTCTTC CASSWEGESYNEQFF TRBJ2-1 . TRBV5-8 .
TGTGCCACCAGCAGAGATAAGGGCAGACTCTATGGCTACACCTTC CATSRDKGRLYGYTF TRBJ1-2 . TRBV15 .
TGTGCCAGCAGTTCCCACCGAGACCTTAGCAATCAGCCCCAGCATTTT CASSSHRDLSNQPQHF TRBJ1-5 . TRBV6-5 .
TGTGCCACCAACAGGGGGGGCACAGATACGCAGTATTTT CATNRGGTDTQYF TRBJ2-3 TRBD1 TRBV24-1 .
TGCAGTGCGCCGCAGGGAAACACCATATATTTT CSAPQGNTIYF TRBJ1-3 . TRBV20-1 once
TGTGCCAGCAGCATGCAGGGAGAGGGCTCCTACAATGAGCAGTTCTTC CASSMQGEGSYNEQFF TRBJ2-1 . TRBV7-9 .
TGTGCCAGCAGCAAGGGACAGGATCCCTACGAGCAGTACTTC CASSKGQDPYEQYF TRBJ2-7 TRBD1 TRBV4-2 .
TGTGCCTCAGCCCCAGAAATCCTCAGCCGGGAGCTGTTTTTT CASAPEILSRELFF TRBJ2-2 . TRBV2 .
TGTGCCAGCAGCCTTCGGGACAGGTACACTGAAGCTTTCTTT CASSLRDRYTEAFF TRBJ1-1 TRBD1 TRBV5-8 .
TGTGCCAGCTCACCATCGGATGAGCAGTTCTTC CASSPSDEQFF TRBJ2-1 . TRBV18 .
TGTGCCAGCAGTTCAGTAGGGTTGGGCCAAGAGACCCAGTACTTC CASSSVGLGQETQYF TRBJ2-5 . TRBV28 .
TGTGCCAGCAGTGAAGACAGGGTGATCCGCAATGAGCAGTTCTTC CASSEDRVIRNEQFF TRBJ2-1 . TRBV6-1 once
TGTGCCAGCAGCTTCGACCCATCAGTGACAGGGGTCACTGAAGCTTTCTTT CASSFDPSVTGVTEAFF TRBJ1-1 TRBD1 TRBV7-9 .
TGCGCCAGCAGCCCGGGACAGCTACAGCCCCAGCATTTT CASSPGQLQPQHF TRBJ1-5 TRBD1 TRBV10-2 few
TGTGCCAGCAGGTTGACAGGGGAGTACGAGCAGTACTTC CASRLTGEYEQYF TRBJ2-7 TRBD1 TRBV27 .
TGTGCCAGCACGAGACAGTTGAACAATGAGCAGTTCTTC CASTRQLNNEQFF TRBJ2-1 . TRBV6-5 .
TGTGCCAGCAGTTTCCGAGGTTATAGCAATCAGCCCCAGCATTTT CASSFRGYSNQPQHF TRBJ1-5 . TRBV27 .
TGCGCCAGCAGCCCTGGACAGGACAATGAGCAGTTCTTC CASSPGQDNEQFF TRBJ2-1 TRBD1 TRBV5-1 few
TGCGCCAGCGGGCTAGCGGGGCGCAATGAGCAGTTCTTC CASGLAGRNEQFF TRBJ2-1 TRBD2 TRBV5-1 once
TGCAGCGGAAAGGACAAAGTCTACGAGCAGTACTTC CSGKDKVYEQYF TRBJ2-7 . TRBV29-1 .
TGTGCCAGCAGCTATGGTGGGGGGGCGTCCGGGGAGCTGTTTTTT CASSYGGGASGELFF TRBJ2-2 . TRBV9 once
TGTGCCAGCACTAGGACTAGCGGGGACTACAATGAGCAGTTCTTC CASTRTSGDYNEQFF TRBJ2-1 TRBD2 TRBV19 .
TGTGCCAGCAGCTTAACTCAGCTGAATTCACCCCTCCACTTT CASSLTQLNSPLHF TRBJ1-6 . TRBV7-9 once
TGTGCCAGCAGCCCGGGGGACAGGGGAGCTGTCGTTGGAAACACCATATATTTT CASSPGDRGAVVGNTIYF TRBJ1-3 TRBD1 TRBV5-6 .
TGCGCCAGCAGTGATTACAGGGCGGATACGCAGTATTTT CASSDYRADTQYF TRBJ2-3 . TRBV10-1 .
TGTGCCATCAGTGAGCGTACACAGGTCAACAATGAGCAGTTCTTC CAISERTQVNNEQFF TRBJ2-1 . TRBV10-3 .
TGTGCCACCAGTGATCGGGTCTCCGAGCAGTACTTC CATSDRVSEQYF TRBJ2-7 . TRBV24-1 .
TGTGCCAGCAGCCTCGGGGGCTCTGGCTACACCTTC CASSLGGSGYTF TRBJ1-2 . TRBV14 .
TGTGCCAGCAGTTTGGCGGGATTAGTGGATGAGCAGTTCTTC CASSLAGLVDEQFF TRBJ2-1 . TRBV27 .
TGTGCCAGCAGTGAAGCTGGGGAGTTCTTC CASSEAGEFF TRBJ2-1 . TRBV6-1 .
TGTGCCAGCAGTTTAGCAGATAGCTCCTATAATTCACCCCTCCACTTT CASSLADSSYNSPLHF TRBJ1-6 . TRBV28 once
TGTGCCAGCAGCCAAGATGTCACTGGCTACAATGAGCAGTTCTTC CASSQDVTGYNEQFF TRBJ2-1 . TRBV4-2 .
TGTGCCAGCAGGCCCCGGACTAGCGGGTCCTACGAGCAGTACTTC CASRPRTSGSYEQYF TRBJ2-7 TRBD2 TRBV27 .
TGTGCCAGCAGCTTTGGGCAGAGCACAGATACGCAGTATTTT CASSFGQSTDTQYF TRBJ2-3 . TRBV13 .
TGCGCCAGCAGCCATCCTCCCCATAGCGGGGGGTCACAAGAGACCCAGTACTTC CASSHPPHSGGSQETQYF TRBJ2-5 TRBD2 TRBV4-1 .